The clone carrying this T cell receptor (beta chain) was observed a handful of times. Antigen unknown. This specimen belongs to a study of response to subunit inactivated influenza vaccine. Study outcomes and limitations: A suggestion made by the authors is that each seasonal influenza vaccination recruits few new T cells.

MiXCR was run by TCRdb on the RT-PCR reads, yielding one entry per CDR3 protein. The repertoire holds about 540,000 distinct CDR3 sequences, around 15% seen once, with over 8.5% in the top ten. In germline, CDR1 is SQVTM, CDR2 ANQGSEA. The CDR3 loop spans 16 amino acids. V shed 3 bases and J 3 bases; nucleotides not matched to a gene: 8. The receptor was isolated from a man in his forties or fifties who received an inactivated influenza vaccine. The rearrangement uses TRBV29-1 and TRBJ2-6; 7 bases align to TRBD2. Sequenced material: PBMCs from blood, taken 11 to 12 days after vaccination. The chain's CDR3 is CSVELGGRDGANVLTF. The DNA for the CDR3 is TGCAGCGTTGAGTTGGGAGGGAGGGATGGGGCCAACGTCCTGACTTTC.